What follows is one T cell receptor beta chain and its context. Here immunoSEQ multiplex PCR was the method, and the copy in TCRdb shows in-frame clones only, minus some. The table lists about 360,000 clones, around 87% of them singletons. This entry comes from a study of blood T cell repertoires in COVID-19. Study in general: Symptom resolution, clearance, or two negative PCRs marked the recovered donors of Cohort 3. Nucleic acid was either cDNA or gDNA, and it came from T cells, B-cell-depleted T cells, or PBMCs.

Across fewer than 25 US areas, participants ranged in age from about 18 to 89 years. With 5 bases clipped from V and 1 base from J, the junction kept 5 bases outside the gene matches. The CDR3 extends over 14 amino acids. The germline V gene encodes CDR1 SEHNR and CDR2 FQNEAQ (reference sequence). This sequence originates from a man aged 40-50 years in a cohort exposed to, infected with or recovered from COVID-19 (not recorded which). Sequenced sample: PBMCs or T cells enriched from blood (not recorded which). V usage is TRBV7-9 and J usage is TRBJ2-7; 7 bases match TRBD2. The CDR3 region is CASSDLAESYEQYF. The CDR3 nucleotides are TGTGCCAGCAGCGACCTAGCGGAGTCCTACGAGCAGTACTTC.